The text below deals with one TCR beta chain. The sample comes from a study of blood T cell repertoires in COVID-19. V was clipped by 3 bases and J by 7 bases; unmatched bases: 5. Germline V lookup: CDR1 SEHNR, CDR2 FQNEAQ (reference sequence). This CDR3 is 14 amino acids long. Clones were read by immunoSEQ multiplex PCR, and TCRdb kept only the in-frame ones, dropping some. This table has about 95,000 clones, 65% to 85% appearing once. This clonotype was sampled from a man older than 75 with active or convalescent COVID-19. V gene TRBV7-9 combines with J gene TRBJ2-1, with 8 bases lining up with TRBD2. Input material: peripheral blood. The CDR3 is CASSFGLASNEQFF. CDR3 DNA sequence: TGTGCCAGCAGCTTCGGACTAGCCTCGAATGAGCAGTTCTTC.